These T cell receptor beta chains were read from a single sample in a study of breast tumors, draining lymph nodes, adjacent tissues. Via MiXCR, TCRdb re-called the multiplex PCR reads, giving one row per CDR3 protein. The table records some 140,000 distinct CDR3 sequences, less than 25% of them present only once. The sample comprised axillary lymph node tissue. These receptor sequences come from a female donor with breast cancer. Some clones in this sample may be carry-over from other donors' samples. Both conserved end residues are part of each CDR3. Each record gives: clone size, D gene, J gene, V gene, CDR3 protein, CDR3 DNA. The D gene is left open where the match is weak. Size is stated for part of the rows, as once, few or many counts, or as a class when the clone is expanded.

- | - | TRBJ1-3 | TRBV6-1 | CAITPGIPGNTIYF | TGTGCCATCACACCAGGGATTCCTGGAAACACCATATATTTT
many | TRBD1 | TRBJ2-1 | TRBV5-4 | CASSNRDRNGEQFF | TGTGCCAGCAGCAACCGGGACAGGAATGGTGAGCAGTTCTTC
many | - | TRBJ1-4 | TRBV5-1 | CASSLIQTTNEKLFF | TGCGCCAGCAGCTTGATCCAGACAACTAATGAAAAACTGTTTTTT
- | TRBD2 | TRBJ2-2 | TRBV18 | CASSPRTSGIPGELFF | TGTGCCAGCTCACCTCGGACTAGCGGGATTCCCGGGGAGCTGTTTTTT
- | TRBD2 | TRBJ2-5 | TRBV3-1 | CASSGRTSGSETQYF | TGTGCCAGCAGCGGCCGGACTAGCGGGAGTGAGACCCAGTACTTC
many | TRBD2 | TRBJ2-3 | TRBV7-2 | CASSLGPLAGRDTQYF | TGTGCCAGCAGCTTAGGACCTCTAGCGGGACGCGATACGCAGTATTTT
many | TRBD2 | TRBJ2-1 | TRBV5-5 | CASSYWGAGGPANEQFF | TGTGCCAGCAGCTATTGGGGGGCGGGAGGGCCTGCTAATGAGCAGTTCTTC
many | - | TRBJ2-2 | TRBV6-5 | CASSPSMNTGELFF | TGTGCCAGCAGTCCTTCCATGAACACCGGGGAGCTGTTTTTT
- | - | TRBJ2-1 | TRBV28 | CASSDNEQFF | TGTGCCAGCAGCGACAATGAGCAGTTCTTC
many | - | TRBJ2-7 | TRBV7-9 | CASSLVIGSYEQYF | TGTGCCAGCAGCTTAGTTATTGGCTCCTACGAGCAGTACTTC
few | TRBD2 | TRBJ2-1 | TRBV28 | CASRFMGGPAGFF | TGTGCCAGCAGATTTATGGGAGGGCCGGCCGGGTTCTTC
many | - | TRBJ1-2 | TRBV2 | CASSAAGDGYTF | TGTGCCAGCAGTGCTGCAGGGGACGGCTACACCTTC
many | TRBD1 | TRBJ2-7 | TRBV10-1 | CARSTTGPTYEQYF | TGCGCCAGGAGTACGACAGGGCCCACCTACGAGCAGTACTTC
- | - | TRBJ2-3 | TRBV24-1 | CATGDLTDTRYF | TGCGCCACCGGTGATCTCACAGATACGCGGTATTTT
many | - | TRBJ2-2 | TRBV5-1 | CASTWGTGELFF | TGCGCCAGCACTTGGGGGACCGGGGAGCTGTTTTTT
many | - | TRBJ2-1 | TRBV24-1 | CATSIQGGTGYNEQFF | TGTGCCACCTCGATTCAGGGGGGAACGGGGTACAATGAGCAGTTCTTC
many | TRBD2 | TRBJ2-1 | TRBV7-3 | CASSLTSGRDYNEQFF | TGTGCCAGCAGCTTAACCAGCGGGAGGGATTACAATGAGCAGTTCTTC
- | - | TRBJ2-5 | TRBV27 | CASSIGLGIQETQYF | TGTGCCAGCAGTATAGGTCTCGGAATACAAGAGACCCAGTACTTC
few | - | TRBJ2-1 | TRBV5-6 | CASIRSTGSGNEQFF | TGTGCCAGCATTCGCTCAACGGGGTCGGGGAATGAGCAGTTCTTC
many | - | TRBJ2-3 | TRBV7-8 | CASSLVTDTDTQYF | TGTGCCAGCAGCTTAGTCACCGACACAGATACGCAGTATTTT
- | - | TRBJ1-1 | TRBV10-2 | CASSRGGSTEAFF | TGCGCCAGCAGTCGTGGGGGGAGCACTGAAGCTTTCTTT
- | TRBD1 | TRBJ2-6 | TRBV7-3 | CASSLAGTASGANALTF | TGTGCCAGCAGCTTGGCCGGGACAGCCTCTGGGGCCAACGCCCTGACTTTC
many | - | TRBJ2-7 | TRBV20-1 | CSARDRFKLSYEQYF | TGCAGTGCTAGAGACAGATTCAAGCTATCCTACGAGCAGTACTTC
many | TRBD2 | TRBJ2-3 | TRBV29-1 | CSVEPSGRGNTQYF | TGCAGCGTTGAGCCTAGCGGGAGGGGAAATACGCAGTATTTT
many | TRBD1 | TRBJ2-7 | TRBV5-1 | CAREGYRGHRANYEQYF | TGCGCCAGGGAAGGGTACAGGGGCCACAGGGCGAACTACGAGCAGTACTTC
many | TRBD1 | TRBJ2-7 | TRBV5-1 | CASSQWDRAREQYF | TGCGCCAGCAGCCAGTGGGACAGGGCGCGCGAGCAGTACTTC
many | - | TRBJ2-3 | TRBV9 | CASSVLPDITDTQYF | TGTGCCAGCAGCGTATTGCCGGACATCACAGATACGCAGTATTTT
many | TRBD2 | TRBJ2-3 | TRBV7-3 | CASSSQREGTDTQYF | TGTGCCAGCAGCTCCCAGCGGGAGGGCACAGATACGCAGTATTTT
many | TRBD1 | TRBJ1-6 | TRBV4-1 | CASSPTGGNSPLHF | TGCGCCAGCAGCCCGACAGGGGGCAATTCACCCCTCCACTTT